This T cell receptor (beta chain) was sequenced in a study of blood T cell repertoires in COVID-19. About the research overall: Spain, Italy and the United States supplied samples that represented acute and convalescent COVID-19.

Clones were sequenced by immunoSEQ multiplex PCR, and TCRdb holds only the in-frame ones, with some missing. This sample yields about 59,000 clones, of which about 80% are seen a single time; 3.5% belongs to the top ten. V shed 4 bases, J shed 0 bases, and the junction held 4 bases outside the gene matches. Germline values: CDR1 SGHTA, CDR2 FQGTGA. CDR3 size: 15 residues. V is TRBV7-3 and J is TRBJ2-7; 9 bases match TRBD2. The sample consisted of peripheral blood. This receptor was obtained from a woman aged 80 or over with acute or convalescent COVID-19. The CDR3 DNA is TGTGCCAGCAGCTCCAGCGGGGGGTCCTCCTACGAGCAGTACTTC. Translated, it gives CASSSSGGSSYEQYF. The full variable domain, in which reference TRBV7-3 and TRBJ2-7 provide the parts outside the CDR3, is GAGVSQTPSNKVTEKGKYVELRCDPISGHTALYWYRQSLGQGPEFLIYFQGTGAADDSGLPNDRFFAVRPEGSVSTLKIQRTERGDSAVYLCASSSSGGSSYEQYFGPGTRLTVT.